Given below is one TCR beta chain in context. This clonotype showed up just a few times. This receptor's antigen is unknown. The sample holds no much larger clone one base away, and base qualities are not on file. The sample comes from a study of post-analysis software for immune sequencing data (dated by TCRdb to the mid-2010s). Regarding the complete study: Recorded disease courses included relapsing-remitting, secondary progressive and progressive-relapsing multiple sclerosis, with some patients lacking subtype annotation. Patient repertoires were compared against around twelve previously published healthy control repertoires from donors aged about 6 to 25 years. A subset of samples was prepared in parallel using single-end sample barcoding, then pooled and co-amplified after Illumina adapter ligation.

CDR1 and CDR2 are drawn from the germline V gene: MNHEY, SVGAGI. From the cysteine through the phenylalanine, the CDR3 covers 16 amino acids. Just CDR3 DNA is preserved here, 48 bases in frame from base 1. Trimming removed 6 bases from V and 5 bases from J, leaving 21 bases between the germline ends. Libraries were prepared through PCR. Reads for this sample came from an Illumina HiSeq 2500. To reduce PCR and sequencing biases, unique molecular identifiers were built into the TCR beta cDNA libraries. Approximately 500,000 cDNA molecules were obtained for every 1 to 10 million input T cells, so each molecule roughly corresponded to one T cell. The same protocol used for the earlier healthy control dataset was applied to prepare and sequence the patient libraries. Within a given batch, samples were prepared together, multiplexed and sequenced on the same HiSeq lane. On the study's bioinformatics: MIGEC was used to process the raw barcoded reads, and molecular identifier groups with only a single read were discarded before consensus assembly and CDR3 extraction. Clonotype tables were post-analysed with VDJtools, and diversity was normalized by down-sampling all datasets to the smallest sample size. Repertoire overlap clustering matched CDR3 amino acid but not nucleotide sequences to correct batch-related cross-sample contamination. TCRdb itself trimmed the public reads at Q25 with fastp, ran MiXCR and retained productive beta chains. Records with the same CDR3 protein are collapsed into one entry carrying the most frequent genes and DNA. In this record, the V and J calls reflect TCRdb's handling and not the investigators' own analysis. The sample has about 540,000 distinct CDR3 sequences on record, about a third of them singletons. Of the sample, approximately 6% falls within the top ten clones.

General study outcomes and caveats: About five TRBV segments, including TRBV5-6, TRBV5-1 and TRBV20-1, were significantly more frequent in patients than controls. The control group was slightly older than the multiple sclerosis patient group. Significantly lower normalized Chao1 diversity was found in multiple sclerosis patients than in controls, suggesting substantial peripheral T-cell clonal expansion. Direct clustering with F measure showed strong co-clustering of samples prepared in the same batch, prompting a batch-effect correction.

To demonstrate the VDJtools post-analysis software, the study profiled TCR beta repertoires from the peripheral blood of about 13 young patients with multiple sclerosis. The multiple sclerosis patients were children and adolescents ranging in age from about 6 to 17 years. This TCR derives from a girl younger than 18 with multiple sclerosis. The chain couples TRBV6-5 to TRBJ2-3; a tentative D match to TRBD1 spans 7 bases. Material: blood. The CDR3: CASSRTRGAGGDTQYF. The nucleotide sequence is TGTGCCAGCAGCCGGACAAGGGGGGCAGGGGGAGATACGCAGTATTTT.